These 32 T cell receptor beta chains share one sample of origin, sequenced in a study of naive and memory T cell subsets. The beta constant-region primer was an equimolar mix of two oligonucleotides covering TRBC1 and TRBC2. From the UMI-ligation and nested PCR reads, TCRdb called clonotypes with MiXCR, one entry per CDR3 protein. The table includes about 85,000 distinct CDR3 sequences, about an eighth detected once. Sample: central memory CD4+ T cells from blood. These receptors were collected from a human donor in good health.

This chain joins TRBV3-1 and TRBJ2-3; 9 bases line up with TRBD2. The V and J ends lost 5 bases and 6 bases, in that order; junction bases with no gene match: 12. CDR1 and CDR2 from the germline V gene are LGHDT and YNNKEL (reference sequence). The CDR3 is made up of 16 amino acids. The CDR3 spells CASSLTSGGGSDTQYF. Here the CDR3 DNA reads TGTGCCAGCAGCTTGACTAGCGGCGGAGGTTCGGATACGCAGTATTTT.

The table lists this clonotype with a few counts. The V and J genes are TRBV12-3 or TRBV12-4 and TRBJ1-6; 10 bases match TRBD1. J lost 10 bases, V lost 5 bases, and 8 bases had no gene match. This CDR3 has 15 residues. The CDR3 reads CASSLKTGGDSPLHF. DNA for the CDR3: TGTGCCAGCAGTCTTAAGACAGGGGGCGACTCACCCCTCCACTTT.

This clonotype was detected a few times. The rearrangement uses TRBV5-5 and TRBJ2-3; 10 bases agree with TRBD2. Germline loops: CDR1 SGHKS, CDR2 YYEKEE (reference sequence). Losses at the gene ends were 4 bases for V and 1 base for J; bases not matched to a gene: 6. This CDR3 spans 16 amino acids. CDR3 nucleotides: TGTGCCAGCAGCCAAATAGCGGGAGGTGGCACAGATACGCAGTATTTT. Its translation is CASSQIAGGGTDTQYF.

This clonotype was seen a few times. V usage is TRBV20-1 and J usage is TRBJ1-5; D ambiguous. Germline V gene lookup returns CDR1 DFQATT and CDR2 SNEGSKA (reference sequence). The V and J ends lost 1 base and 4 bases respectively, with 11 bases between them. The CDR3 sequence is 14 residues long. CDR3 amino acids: CSARAETQNQPQHF. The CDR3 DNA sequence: TGCAGTGCTAGAGCCGAGACACAAAATCAGCCCCAGCATTTT.

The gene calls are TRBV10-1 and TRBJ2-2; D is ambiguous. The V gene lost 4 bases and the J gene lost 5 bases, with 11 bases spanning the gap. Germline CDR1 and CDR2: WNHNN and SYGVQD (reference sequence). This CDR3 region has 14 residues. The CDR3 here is CASSAVPVTGELFF. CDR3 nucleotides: TGCGCCAGCAGTGCTGTCCCGGTGACCGGGGAGCTGTTTTTT.

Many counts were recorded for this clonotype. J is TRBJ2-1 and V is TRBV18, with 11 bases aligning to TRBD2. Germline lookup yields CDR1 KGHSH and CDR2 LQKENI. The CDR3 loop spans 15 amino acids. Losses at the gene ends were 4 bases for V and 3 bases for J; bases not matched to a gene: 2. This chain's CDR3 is CASSLTSGDYNEQFF. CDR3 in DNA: TGTGCCAGCTCACTGACTAGCGGGGACTACAATGAGCAGTTCTTC. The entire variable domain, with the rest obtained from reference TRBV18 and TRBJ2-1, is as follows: NAGVMQNPRHLVRRRGQEARLRCSPMKGHSHVYWYRQLPEEGLKFMVYLQKENIIDESGMPKERFSAEFPKEGPSILRIQQVVRGDSAAYFCASSLTSGDYNEQFFGPGTRLTVL.

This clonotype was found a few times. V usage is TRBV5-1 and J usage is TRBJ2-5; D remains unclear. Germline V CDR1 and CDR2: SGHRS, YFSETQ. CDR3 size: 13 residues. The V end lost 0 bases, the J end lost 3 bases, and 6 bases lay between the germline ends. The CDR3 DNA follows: TGCGCCAGCAGCTTGGCATCGGAAGAGACCCAGTACTTC. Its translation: CASSLASEETQYF.

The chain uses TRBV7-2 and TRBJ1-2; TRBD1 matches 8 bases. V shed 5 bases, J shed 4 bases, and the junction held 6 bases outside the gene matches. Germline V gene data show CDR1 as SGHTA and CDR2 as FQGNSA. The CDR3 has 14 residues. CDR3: CASSINQGAYGYTF. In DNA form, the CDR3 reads TGTGCCAGCAGCATAAACCAGGGGGCCTATGGCTACACCTTC.

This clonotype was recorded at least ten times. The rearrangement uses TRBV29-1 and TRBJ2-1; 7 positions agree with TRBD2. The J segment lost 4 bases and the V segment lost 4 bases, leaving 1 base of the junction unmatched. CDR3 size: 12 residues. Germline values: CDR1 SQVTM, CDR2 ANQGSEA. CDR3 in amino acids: CSVVRGYNEQFF. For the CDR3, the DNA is TGCAGCGTTGTGCGGGGGTACAATGAGCAGTTCTTC.

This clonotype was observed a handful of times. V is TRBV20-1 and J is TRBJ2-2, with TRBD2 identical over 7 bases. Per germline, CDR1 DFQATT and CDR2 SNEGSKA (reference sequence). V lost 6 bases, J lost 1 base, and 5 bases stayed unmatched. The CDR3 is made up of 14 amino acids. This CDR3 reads CSAGSGMNTGELFF. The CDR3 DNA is TGCAGTGCGGGGAGCGGGATGAACACCGGGGAGCTGTTTTTT.

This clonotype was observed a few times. The CDR3 spells CASSKYGTQVYGYTF. CDR3 coding DNA: TGTGCCAGCAGTAAATACGGGACGCAAGTCTATGGCTACACCTTC. The chain combines TRBV2 with TRBJ1-2, with a possible D match to TRBD1 (5 bases). CDR3 length equals 15 residues. Germline lookup yields CDR1 SNHLY and CDR2 FYNNEI. V shed 5 bases and J shed 4 bases, with 17 bases lying between them.

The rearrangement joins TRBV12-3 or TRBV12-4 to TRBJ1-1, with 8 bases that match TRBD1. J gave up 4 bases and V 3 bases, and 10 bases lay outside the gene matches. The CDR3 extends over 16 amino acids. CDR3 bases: TGTGCCAGCAGTTTTCGGACAGGGCAGAGAGGCACTGAAGCTTTCTTT. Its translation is CASSFRTGQRGTEAFF.

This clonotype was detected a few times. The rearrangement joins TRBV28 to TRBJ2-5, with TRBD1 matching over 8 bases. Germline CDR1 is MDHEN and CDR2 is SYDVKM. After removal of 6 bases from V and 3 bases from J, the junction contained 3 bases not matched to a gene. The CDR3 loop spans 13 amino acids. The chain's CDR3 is CASRTDREETQYF. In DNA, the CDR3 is TGTGCCAGCAGGACGGACAGGGAAGAGACCCAGTACTTC.

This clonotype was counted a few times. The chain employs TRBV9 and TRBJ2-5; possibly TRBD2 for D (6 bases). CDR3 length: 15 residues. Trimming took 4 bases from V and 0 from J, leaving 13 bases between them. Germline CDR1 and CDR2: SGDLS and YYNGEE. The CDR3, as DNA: TGTGCCAGCAGCCGTGGAGGGGCGAACCAAGAGACCCAGTACTTC. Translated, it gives CASSRGGANQETQYF.

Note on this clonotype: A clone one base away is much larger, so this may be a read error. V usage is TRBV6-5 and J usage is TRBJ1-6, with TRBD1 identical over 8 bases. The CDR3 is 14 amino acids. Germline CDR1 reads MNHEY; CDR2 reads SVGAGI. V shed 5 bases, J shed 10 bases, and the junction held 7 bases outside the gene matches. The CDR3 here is CASSHTGGGSPLHF. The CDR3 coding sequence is TGTGCCAGCAGTCACACAGGGGGGGGATCACCCCTCCACTTT.

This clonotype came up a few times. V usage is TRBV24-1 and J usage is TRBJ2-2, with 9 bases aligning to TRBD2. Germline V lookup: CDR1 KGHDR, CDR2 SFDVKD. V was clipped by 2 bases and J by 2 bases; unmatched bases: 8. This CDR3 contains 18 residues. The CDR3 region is CATSDSLAGRTNTGELFF. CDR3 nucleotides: TGTGCCACCAGTGATTCTCTAGCGGGACGTACAAACACCGGGGAGCTGTTTTTT.

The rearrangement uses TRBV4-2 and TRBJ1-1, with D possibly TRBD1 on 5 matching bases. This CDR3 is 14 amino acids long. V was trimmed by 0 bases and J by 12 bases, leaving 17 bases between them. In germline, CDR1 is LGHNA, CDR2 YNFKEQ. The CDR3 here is CASSQDEQPRATFF. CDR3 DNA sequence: TGTGCCAGCAGCCAAGACGAACAGCCCAGGGCAACTTTCTTT.

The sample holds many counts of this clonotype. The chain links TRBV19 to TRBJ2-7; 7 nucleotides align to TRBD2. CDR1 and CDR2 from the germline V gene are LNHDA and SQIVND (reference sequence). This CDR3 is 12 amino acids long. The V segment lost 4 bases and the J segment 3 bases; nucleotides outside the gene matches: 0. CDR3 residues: CASSTGGYEQYF. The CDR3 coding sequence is TGTGCCAGTAGTACGGGGGGCTACGAGCAGTACTTC.

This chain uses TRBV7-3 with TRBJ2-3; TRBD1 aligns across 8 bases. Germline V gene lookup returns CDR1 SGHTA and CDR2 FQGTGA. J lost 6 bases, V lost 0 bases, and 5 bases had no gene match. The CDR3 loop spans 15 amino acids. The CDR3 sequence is CASSLTSGQADTQYF. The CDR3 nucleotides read TGTGCCAGCAGCTTAACATCGGGACAGGCCGATACGCAGTATTTT.

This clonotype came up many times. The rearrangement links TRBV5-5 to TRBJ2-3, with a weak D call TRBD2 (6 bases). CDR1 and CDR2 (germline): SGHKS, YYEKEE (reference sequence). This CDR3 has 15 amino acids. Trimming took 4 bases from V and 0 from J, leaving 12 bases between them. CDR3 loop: CASSDQTSSTDTQYF. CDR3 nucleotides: TGTGCCAGCAGCGACCAGACTAGTAGCACAGATACGCAGTATTTT.

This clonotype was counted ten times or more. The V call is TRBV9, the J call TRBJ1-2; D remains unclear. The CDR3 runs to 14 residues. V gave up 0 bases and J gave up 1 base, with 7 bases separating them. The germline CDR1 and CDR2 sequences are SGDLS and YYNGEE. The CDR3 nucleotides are TGTGCCAGCAGCGTAGACGGATATAACTATGGCTACACCTTC. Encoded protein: CASSVDGYNYGYTF.

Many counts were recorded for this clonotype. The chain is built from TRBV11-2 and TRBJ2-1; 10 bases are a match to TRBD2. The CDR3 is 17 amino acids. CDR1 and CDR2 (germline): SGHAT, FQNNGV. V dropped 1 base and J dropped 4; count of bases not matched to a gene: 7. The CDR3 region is CASSLVGSGRTYNEQFF. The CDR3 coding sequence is TGTGCCAGCAGCTTAGTGGGTAGCGGGAGGACTTACAATGAGCAGTTCTTC.

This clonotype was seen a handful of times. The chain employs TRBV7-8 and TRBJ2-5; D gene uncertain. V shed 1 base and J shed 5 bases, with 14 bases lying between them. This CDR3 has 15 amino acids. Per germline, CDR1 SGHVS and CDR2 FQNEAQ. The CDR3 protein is CASSLGVAAVETQYF. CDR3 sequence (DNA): TGTGCCAGCAGCTTAGGCGTAGCCGCCGTCGAGACCCAGTACTTC.

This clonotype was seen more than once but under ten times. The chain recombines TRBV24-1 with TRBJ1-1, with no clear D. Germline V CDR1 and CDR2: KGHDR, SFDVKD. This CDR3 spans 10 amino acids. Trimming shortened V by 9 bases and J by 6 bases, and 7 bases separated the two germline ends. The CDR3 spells CATGGSEAFF. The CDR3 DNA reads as TGTGCCACCGGCGGTTCTGAAGCTTTCTTT.

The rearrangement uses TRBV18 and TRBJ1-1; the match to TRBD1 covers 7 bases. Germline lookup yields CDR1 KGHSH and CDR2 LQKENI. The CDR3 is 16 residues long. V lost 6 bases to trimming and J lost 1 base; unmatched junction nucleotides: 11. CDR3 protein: CASSSNPQGSNTEAFF. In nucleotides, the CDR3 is TGTGCCAGCTCGTCAAACCCACAGGGGTCGAACACTGAAGCTTTCTTT.

The CDR3 loop reads CASSLGYRNYGYTF. The CDR3 DNA reads as TGTGCCAGCAGCTTAGGGTACAGGAACTATGGCTACACCTTC. The rearrangement uses TRBV7-9 and TRBJ1-2, with D maybe TRBD1 (5 bases). The CDR3 is 14 amino acids. V dropped 1 base and J dropped 2 bases, with 8 bases sitting between them. Germline lookup yields CDR1 SEHNR and CDR2 FQNEAQ (reference sequence). Drawing the rest from reference TRBV7-9 and TRBJ1-2, the complete variable domain is DTGVSQNPRHKITKRGQNVTFRCDPISEHNRLYWYRQTLGQGPEFLTYFQNEAQLEKSRLLSDRFSAERPKGSFSTLEIQRTEQGDSAMYLCASSLGYRNYGYTFGSGTRLTVV.

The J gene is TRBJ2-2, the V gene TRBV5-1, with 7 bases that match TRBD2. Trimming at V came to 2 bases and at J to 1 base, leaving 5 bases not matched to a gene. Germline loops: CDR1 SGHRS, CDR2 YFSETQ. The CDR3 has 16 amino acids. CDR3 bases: TGCGCCAGCAGCTTCTCGGCGGGAGTGAACACCGGGGAGCTGTTTTTT. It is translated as CASSFSAGVNTGELFF.

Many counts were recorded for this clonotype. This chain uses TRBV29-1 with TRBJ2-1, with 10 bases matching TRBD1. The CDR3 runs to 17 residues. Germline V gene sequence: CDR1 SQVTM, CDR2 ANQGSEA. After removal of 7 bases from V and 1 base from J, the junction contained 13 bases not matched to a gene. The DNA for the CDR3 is TGCAGCGCAGCAGGGGACAGGGGTAGAAGTTCCTACAATGAGCAGTTCTTC. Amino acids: CSAAGDRGRSSYNEQFF.

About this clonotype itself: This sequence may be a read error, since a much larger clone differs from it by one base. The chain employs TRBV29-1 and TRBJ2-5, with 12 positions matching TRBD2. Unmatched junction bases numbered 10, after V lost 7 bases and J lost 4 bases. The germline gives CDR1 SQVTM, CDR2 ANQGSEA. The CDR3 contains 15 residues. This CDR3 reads CSATSGRGSGETQYF. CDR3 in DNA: TGCAGCGCGACTAGCGGGAGAGGCAGTGGAGAGACCCAGTACTTC.

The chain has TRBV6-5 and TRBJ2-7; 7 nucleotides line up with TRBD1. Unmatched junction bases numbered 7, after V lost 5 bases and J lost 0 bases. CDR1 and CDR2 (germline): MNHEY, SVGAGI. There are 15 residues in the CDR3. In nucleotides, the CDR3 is TGTGCCAGCAGTCCGACCGGGACAGCCTCCTACGAGCAGTACTTC. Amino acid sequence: CASSPTGTASYEQYF.

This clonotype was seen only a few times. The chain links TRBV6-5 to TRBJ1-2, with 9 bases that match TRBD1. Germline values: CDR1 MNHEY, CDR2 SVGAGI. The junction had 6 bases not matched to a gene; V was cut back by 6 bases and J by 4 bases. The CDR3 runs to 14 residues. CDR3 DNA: TGTGCCAGCAGAATAGGACAGGGGATCTATGGCTACACCTTC. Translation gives CASRIGQGIYGYTF.

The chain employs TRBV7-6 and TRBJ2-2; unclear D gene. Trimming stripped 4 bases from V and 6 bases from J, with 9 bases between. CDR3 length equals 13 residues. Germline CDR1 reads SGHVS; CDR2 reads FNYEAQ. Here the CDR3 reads CASSSDGAGELFF. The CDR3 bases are TGTGCCAGCAGCTCGGACGGTGCCGGGGAGCTGTTTTTT.